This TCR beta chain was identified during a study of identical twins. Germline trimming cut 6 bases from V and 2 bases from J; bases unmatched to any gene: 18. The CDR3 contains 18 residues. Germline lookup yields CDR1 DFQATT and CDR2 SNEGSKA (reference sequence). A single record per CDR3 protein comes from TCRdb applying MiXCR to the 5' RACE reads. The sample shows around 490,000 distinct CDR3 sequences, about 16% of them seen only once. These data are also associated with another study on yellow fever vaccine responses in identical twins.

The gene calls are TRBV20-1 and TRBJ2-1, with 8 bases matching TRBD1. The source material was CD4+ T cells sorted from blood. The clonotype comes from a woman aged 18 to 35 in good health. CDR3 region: CSAGRQGALRGTYNEQFF. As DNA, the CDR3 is TGCAGTGCCGGGCGGCAGGGGGCCTTGCGGGGTACCTACAATGAGCAGTTCTTC.